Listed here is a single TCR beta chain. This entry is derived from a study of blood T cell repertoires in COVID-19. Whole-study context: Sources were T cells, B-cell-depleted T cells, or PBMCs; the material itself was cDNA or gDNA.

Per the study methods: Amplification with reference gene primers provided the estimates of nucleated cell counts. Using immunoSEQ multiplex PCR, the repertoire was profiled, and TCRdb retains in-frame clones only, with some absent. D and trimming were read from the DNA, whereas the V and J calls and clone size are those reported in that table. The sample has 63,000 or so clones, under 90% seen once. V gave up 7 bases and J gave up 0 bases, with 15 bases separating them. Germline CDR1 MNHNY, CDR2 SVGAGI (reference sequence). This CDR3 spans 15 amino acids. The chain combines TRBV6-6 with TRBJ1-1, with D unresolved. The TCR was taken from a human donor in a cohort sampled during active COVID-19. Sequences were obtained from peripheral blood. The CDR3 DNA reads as TGTGCCAGCACAACCGGGTCCCGCGTGAACACTGAAGCTTTCTTT. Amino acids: CASTTGSRVNTEAFF.